Shown below are 3 T cell receptor beta chains from a single sample sequenced in a study of T cells in Graves' hyperthyroidism and ophthalmopathy. The source material, RNA transcripts, was used to amplify TCR beta CDR3 regions. An initial round of RT-PCR targeting the TCR CDR3 relied on the HTBI primer set. MiXCR was run by TCRdb on the multiplex PCR reads, yielding one entry per CDR3 protein. The repertoire consists of hundreds of thousands of distinct CDR3 sequences, with roughly 14% occurring once and the leading ten covering over 12%. Sequencing was carried out using blood. The receptors come from a woman younger than 35 with Graves' hyperthyroidism.

This clonotype was counted a few times. The rearrangement joins TRBV20-1 to TRBJ2-7; 16 bases are a match to TRBD2. Germline V gene lookup returns CDR1 DFQATT and CDR2 SNEGSKA (reference sequence). CDR3 length: 18 residues. V gave up 0 bases and J gave up 3 bases; unmatched junction bases: 8. The CDR3 sequence: CSAREEGTSGGAIYEQYF. The DNA of the CDR3 is TGCAGTGCTAGAGAGGAGGGGACTAGCGGGGGGGCCATCTACGAGCAGTACTTC.

This clonotype was seen a few times. The J gene is TRBJ2-3, the V gene TRBV6-2 or TRBV6-3, with 8 bases that match TRBD1. The CDR3 totals 18 residues. Germline V gives CDR1 MNHEY, CDR2 SVGEGT. J was trimmed by 0 bases and V by 1 base; bases with no gene match: 9. For the CDR3, the DNA is TGTGCCAGCAGTTACTACAGGGGGGAAACTTCTAGCACAGATACGCAGTATTTT. This encodes CASSYYRGETSSTDTQYF.

This clonotype was found many times. The chain recombines TRBV7-3 with TRBJ2-7; TRBD2 matches at 8 bases. The V segment lost 4 bases and the J segment 6 bases; nucleotides outside the gene matches: 5. CDR3 length: 13 amino acids. Per germline, CDR1 SGHTA and CDR2 FQGTGA. The CDR3 DNA reads TGTGCCAGCAGCTCCCGGGGGGGATCCGAGCAGTACTTC. It specifies CASSSRGGSEQYF.